The sequence of this T cell receptor beta chain was determined in a study of T cell changes during pregnancy in multiple sclerosis. Sequencing was performed with immunoSEQ multiplex PCR; in TCRdb, only in-frame clones are kept and a portion is missing. The repertoire holds approximately 25,000 clones, with 88% as singletons. Germline lookup yields CDR1 SQVTM and CDR2 ANQGSEA. The CDR3 loop spans 13 amino acids. The V end was cut by 7 bases, the J end by 1 base, with 13 bases between. This receptor was identified in a female donor in good health, enrolled as a control in a pregnancy study. This sequence joins TRBV29-1 and TRBJ1-1; D is perhaps TRBD1 (6 bases). The specimen comprised CD4+ T cells from peripheral blood mononuclear cells, sampled in the first trimester of pregnancy. CDR3 DNA sequence: TGCAGCGGGGCGACAGGAGAGAACACTGAAGCTTTCTTT. This codes for CSGATGENTEAFF.